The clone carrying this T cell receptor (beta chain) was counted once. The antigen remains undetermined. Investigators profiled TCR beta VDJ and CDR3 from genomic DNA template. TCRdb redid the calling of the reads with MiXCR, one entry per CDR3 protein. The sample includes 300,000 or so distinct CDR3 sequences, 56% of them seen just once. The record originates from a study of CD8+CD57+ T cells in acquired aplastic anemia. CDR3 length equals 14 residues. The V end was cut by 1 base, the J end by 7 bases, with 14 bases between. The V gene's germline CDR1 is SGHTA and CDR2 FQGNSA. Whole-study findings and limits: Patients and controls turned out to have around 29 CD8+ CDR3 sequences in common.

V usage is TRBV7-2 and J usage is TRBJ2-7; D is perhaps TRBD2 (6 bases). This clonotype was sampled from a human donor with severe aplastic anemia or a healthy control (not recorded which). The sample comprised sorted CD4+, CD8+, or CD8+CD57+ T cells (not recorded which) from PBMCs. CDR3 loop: CASSLGRELREQYF. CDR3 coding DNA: TGTGCCAGCAGCTTAGGACGGGAGCTTAGGGAGCAGTACTTC.